Following are 13 T cell receptor beta chains from one sample sequenced in a study of cytomegalovirus exposure and HLA in healthy donors. PCR was performed using 60 Vbeta and 13 Jbeta primers. Clones were read by immunoSEQ multiplex PCR, and TCRdb kept only the in-frame ones, dropping some. The data show 110,000 or so clones, around 80% seen once. The specimen was PBMCs. The receptors derive from a male donor in good health and CMV-seronegative.

The chain has TRBV7-2 and TRBJ1-1; the match to TRBD1 covers 9 bases. CDR3 length: 16 amino acids. Germline assignment: CDR1 SGHTA and CDR2 FQGNSA. J lost 5 bases, V lost 5 bases, and 12 bases had no gene match. This CDR3 is CASSVEGQGIYTEAFF. Here the CDR3 DNA reads TGTGCCAGCAGCGTAGAGGGACAGGGAATCTATACTGAAGCTTTCTTT.

V gene TRBV9 combines with J gene TRBJ1-3, with 7 bases lining up with TRBD1. The germline V gene encodes CDR1 SGDLS and CDR2 YYNGEE. The length of the CDR3 is 15 residues. V lost 2 bases and J lost 3; bases outside the gene matches: 5. In DNA form, the CDR3 reads TGTGCCAGCAGCGTTCAGGGGGTTGTTGGAAACACCATATATTTT. This translates into CASSVQGVVGNTIYF.

J is TRBJ2-7 and V is TRBV7-3, with TRBD2 matching 10 bases. Germline assignment: CDR1 SGHTA and CDR2 FQGTGA. Trimming at V came to 5 bases and at J to 2 bases, leaving 12 bases not matched to a gene. The CDR3 consists of 17 residues. The CDR3, as DNA: TGTGCCAGCAGCCCCCACCCGGGGAGCGGGAGGGCCTACGAGCAGTACTTC. Translation gives CASSPHPGSGRAYEQYF.

The chain links TRBV19 to TRBJ2-2, with 7 bases aligning to TRBD1. Germline V CDR1 and CDR2: LNHDA, SQIVND (reference sequence). The CDR3 is made up of 15 amino acids. The trim removed 5 bases at V and 0 bases at J, leaving 3 bases unmatched. CDR3 sequence reads: CASSAGTANTGELFF. The CDR3 DNA reads TGTGCCAGTAGTGCCGGGACAGCGAACACCGGGGAGCTGTTTTTT.

The chain recombines TRBV11-3 with TRBJ2-1; TRBD1 agrees at 10 bases. V lost 4 bases to trimming and J lost 6 bases; unmatched junction nucleotides: 6. The CDR3 extends over 15 amino acids. Looked up from germline, CDR1 is SGHNT and CDR2 is YENEEA. This chain's CDR3 is CASSWPGQGTNEQFF. For the CDR3, the DNA is TGTGCCAGCAGCTGGCCGGGACAGGGGACCAATGAGCAGTTCTTC.

The V and J genes are TRBV7-6 and TRBJ2-5; D unresolved. The CDR3 has 16 residues. The germline CDR1 and CDR2 sequences are SGHVS and FNYEAQ. The ends were cut back, 1 base at V and 2 bases at J, with 14 bases in the middle. This chain's CDR3 is CASSLGRATQQETQYF. In DNA form, the CDR3 reads TGTGCCAGCAGCTTAGGTCGTGCTACGCAACAAGAGACCCAGTACTTC.

The CDR3: CASSLVLSGTRSGELFF. The CDR3 DNA follows: TGTGCCAGCAGCTTAGTCCTTAGCGGGACTCGCTCCGGGGAGCTGTTTTTT. The rearrangement uses TRBV7-2 and TRBJ2-2, with 8 bases identical to TRBD2. Germline loops: CDR1 SGHTA, CDR2 FQGNSA. This CDR3 has 17 amino acids. The V segment lost 1 base and the J segment 6 bases; nucleotides outside the gene matches: 10.

The rearrangement joins TRBV11-2 to TRBJ2-1; tentative D call: TRBD2 (6 bases). CDR3 length equals 19 residues. Germline V gives CDR1 SGHAT, CDR2 FQNNGV. V lost 4 bases and J 2 bases, leaving 24 bases between the germline ends. This CDR3 is CASSSRNHPVGGTYNEQFF. The CDR3 nucleotides are TGTGCCAGCAGCTCAAGGAACCACCCAGTGGGAGGAACCTACAATGAGCAGTTCTTC.

This clone was found once. The CDR3 nucleotides are TGTGCCAGCAGCTCGACAAAAGGAGGTCCCTTCGGAAACACCATATATTTT. Amino acids: CASSSTKGGPFGNTIYF. The V gene is TRBV5-4, the J gene TRBJ1-3; the D is unclear. The V gene lost 3 bases and the J gene lost 4 bases, with 20 bases spanning the gap. CDR3 length equals 17 residues. From germline, CDR1 is SGHNT and CDR2 YYREEE (reference sequence).

The chain links TRBV9 to TRBJ2-3; possibly TRBD2 for D (6 bases). V lost 0 bases and J lost 0, with 8 bases in between. Germline values: CDR1 SGDLS, CDR2 YYNGEE. This CDR3 is 15 amino acids long. CDR3 nucleotides: TGTGCCAGCAGCGTAGCTGCGGGGAGCACAGATACGCAGTATTTT. Residues: CASSVAAGSTDTQYF. Filled out from reference TRBV9 and TRBJ2-3, the complete variable domain reads DSGVTQTPKHLITATGQRVTLRCSPRSGDLSVYWYQQSLDQGLQFLIQYYNGEERAKGNILERFSAQQFPDLHSELNLSSLELGDSALYFCASSVAAGSTDTQYFGPGTRLTVL.

This clone was found once. The chain links TRBV15 to TRBJ1-4; no clear D gene. The V gene's germline CDR1 is LNHNV and CDR2 YYDKDF (reference sequence). CDR3 length: 13 amino acids. V lost 1 base and J 6 bases, leaving 6 bases between the germline ends. CDR3 loop: CATSRGADEKLFF. The CDR3 DNA sequence: TGTGCCACCAGCAGAGGGGCAGATGAAAAACTGTTTTTT. The full variable domain, in which reference TRBV15 and TRBJ1-4 provide the parts outside the CDR3, is DAMVIQNPRYQVTQFGKPVTLSCSQTLNHNVMYWYQQKSSQAPKLLFHYYDKDFNNEADTPDNFQSRRPNTSFCFLDIRSPGLGDTAMYLCATSRGADEKLFFGSGTQLSVL.

This clone turned up a few times. Here the CDR3 reads CSVDRAPYGYTF. As DNA, the CDR3 is TGCAGCGTGGACAGGGCCCCCTATGGCTACACCTTC. The chain recombines TRBV29-1 with TRBJ1-2; 8 bases are a match to TRBD1. The CDR3 length is 12 residues. The germline gives CDR1 SQVTM, CDR2 ANQGSEA. The V segment lost 6 bases and the J segment 4 bases; nucleotides outside the gene matches: 4. Full variable domain (rest looked up from reference TRBV29-1 and TRBJ1-2): SAVISQKPSRDICQRGTSLTIQCQVDSQVTMMFWYRQQPGQSLTLIATANQGSEATYESGFVIDKFPISRPNLTFSTLTVSNMSPEDSSIYLCSVDRAPYGYTFGSGTRLTVV.

CDR3 in amino acids: CASSKVQGKPNTEAFF. The CDR3 DNA reads as TGTGCCAGCAGCAAAGTGCAGGGGAAACCTAACACTGAAGCTTTCTTT. This chain connects TRBV21-1 to TRBJ1-1; TRBD1, the table's D call, was not compared with the DNA. TRBV21-1 is listed as a pseudogene. This CDR3 spans 16 amino acids.